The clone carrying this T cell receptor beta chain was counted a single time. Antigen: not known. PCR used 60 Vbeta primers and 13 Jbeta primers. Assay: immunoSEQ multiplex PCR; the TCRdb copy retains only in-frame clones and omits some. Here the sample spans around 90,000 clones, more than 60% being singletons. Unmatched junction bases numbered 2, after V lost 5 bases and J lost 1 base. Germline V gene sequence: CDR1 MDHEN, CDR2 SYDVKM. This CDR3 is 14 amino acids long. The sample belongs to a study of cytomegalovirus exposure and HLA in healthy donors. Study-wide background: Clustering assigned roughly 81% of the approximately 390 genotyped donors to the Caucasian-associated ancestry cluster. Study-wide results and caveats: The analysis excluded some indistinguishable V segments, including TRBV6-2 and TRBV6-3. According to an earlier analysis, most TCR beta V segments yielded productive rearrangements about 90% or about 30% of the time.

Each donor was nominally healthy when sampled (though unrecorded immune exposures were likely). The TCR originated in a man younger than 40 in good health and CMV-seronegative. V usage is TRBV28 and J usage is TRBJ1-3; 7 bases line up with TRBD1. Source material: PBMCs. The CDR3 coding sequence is TGTGCCAGCAGTCACAGGGGTTCTGGAAACACCATATATTTT. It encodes CASSHRGSGNTIYF.